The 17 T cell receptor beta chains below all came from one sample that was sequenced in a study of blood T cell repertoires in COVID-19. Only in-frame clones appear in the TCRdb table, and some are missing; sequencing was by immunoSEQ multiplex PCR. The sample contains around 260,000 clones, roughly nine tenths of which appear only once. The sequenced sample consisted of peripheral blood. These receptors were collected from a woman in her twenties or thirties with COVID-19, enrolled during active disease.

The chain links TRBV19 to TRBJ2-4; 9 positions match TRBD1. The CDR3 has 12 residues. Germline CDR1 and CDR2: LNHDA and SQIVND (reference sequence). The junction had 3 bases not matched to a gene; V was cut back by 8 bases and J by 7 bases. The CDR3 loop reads CASGQGMNIQYF. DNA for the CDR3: TGTGCCAGTGGACAGGGGATGAACATTCAGTACTTC.

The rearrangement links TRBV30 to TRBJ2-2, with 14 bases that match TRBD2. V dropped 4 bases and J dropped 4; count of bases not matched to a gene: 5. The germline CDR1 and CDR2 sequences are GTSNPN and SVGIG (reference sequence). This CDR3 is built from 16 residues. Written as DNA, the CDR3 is TGTGCCTGGAATGGACTAGCGGGAGGATTCACCGGGGAGCTGTTTTTT. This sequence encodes CAWNGLAGGFTGELFF.

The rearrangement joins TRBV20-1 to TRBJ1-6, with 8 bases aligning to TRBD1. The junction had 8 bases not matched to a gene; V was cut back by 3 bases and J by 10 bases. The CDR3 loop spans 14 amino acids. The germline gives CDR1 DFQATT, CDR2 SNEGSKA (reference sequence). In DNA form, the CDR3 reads TGCAGTGCTAGTTTGACAGGGGTCGAGTCACCCCTCCACTTT. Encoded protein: CSASLTGVESPLHF.

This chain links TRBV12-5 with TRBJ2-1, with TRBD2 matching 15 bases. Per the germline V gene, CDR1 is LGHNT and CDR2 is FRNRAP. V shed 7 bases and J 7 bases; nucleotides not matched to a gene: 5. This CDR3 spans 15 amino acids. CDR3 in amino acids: CASVSGTSGRNEQFF. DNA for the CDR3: TGTGCTAGTGTGAGCGGGACTAGCGGGAGGAATGAGCAGTTCTTC.

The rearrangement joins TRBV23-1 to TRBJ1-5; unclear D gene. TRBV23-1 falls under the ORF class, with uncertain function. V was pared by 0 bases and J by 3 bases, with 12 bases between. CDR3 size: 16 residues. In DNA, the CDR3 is TGCGCCAGCAGTCAATCCATAGACAAATACAATCAGCCCCAGCATTTT. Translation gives CASSQSIDKYNQPQHF.

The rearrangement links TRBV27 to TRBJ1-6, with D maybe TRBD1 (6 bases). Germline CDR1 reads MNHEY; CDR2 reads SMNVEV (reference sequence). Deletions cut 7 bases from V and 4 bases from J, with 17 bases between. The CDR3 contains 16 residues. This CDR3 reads CASTSGQYVYNSPLHF. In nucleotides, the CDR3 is TGTGCCAGCACCTCCGGACAGTACGTGTATAATTCACCCCTCCACTTT.

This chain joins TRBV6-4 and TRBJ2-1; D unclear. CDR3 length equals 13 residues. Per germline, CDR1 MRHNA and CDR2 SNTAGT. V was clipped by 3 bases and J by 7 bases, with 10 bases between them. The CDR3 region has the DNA TGTGCCAGCAGTGATGAGGAGTGGAATGAGCAGTTCTTC. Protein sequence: CASSDEEWNEQFF.

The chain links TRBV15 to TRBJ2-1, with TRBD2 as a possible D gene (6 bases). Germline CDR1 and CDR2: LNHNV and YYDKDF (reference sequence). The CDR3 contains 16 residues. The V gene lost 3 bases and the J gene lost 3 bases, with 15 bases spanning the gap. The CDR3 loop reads CATSSSLSGSYNEQFF. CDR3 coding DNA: TGTGCCACCAGCAGTTCCCTTAGCGGAAGCTACAATGAGCAGTTCTTC.

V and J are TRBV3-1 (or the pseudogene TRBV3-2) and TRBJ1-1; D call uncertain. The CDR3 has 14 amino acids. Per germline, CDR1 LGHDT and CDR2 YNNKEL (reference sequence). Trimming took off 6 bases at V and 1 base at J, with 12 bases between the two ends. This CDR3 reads CASSSVLRNTEAFF. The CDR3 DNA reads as TGTGCCAGCAGTAGCGTATTGAGGAACACTGAAGCTTTCTTT.

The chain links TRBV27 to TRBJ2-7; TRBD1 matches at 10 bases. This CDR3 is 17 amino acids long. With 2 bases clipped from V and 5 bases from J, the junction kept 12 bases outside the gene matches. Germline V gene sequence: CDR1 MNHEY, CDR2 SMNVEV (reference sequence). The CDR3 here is CASSLLFRDRGGDEQYF. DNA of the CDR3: TGTGCCAGCAGTTTACTCTTTCGGGACAGGGGTGGCGACGAGCAGTACTTC.

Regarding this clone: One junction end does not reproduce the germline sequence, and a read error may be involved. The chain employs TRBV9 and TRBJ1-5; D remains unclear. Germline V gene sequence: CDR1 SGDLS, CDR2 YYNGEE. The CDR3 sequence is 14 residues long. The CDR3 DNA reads TGTGCCAGCAGCGTAGGGGGTAGCGATCAGCCCCAGCATTTT. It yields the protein CASSVGGSDQPQHF.

This chain's CDR3 is CASSIGQVGTYEQYF. CDR3 bases: TGTGCCAGTAGTATCGGACAGGTCGGAACCTACGAGCAGTACTTC. The J gene is TRBJ2-7, the V gene TRBV19; 7 bases match TRBD1. The V gene's germline CDR1 is LNHDA and CDR2 SQIVND (reference sequence). Losses at the gene ends were 3 bases for V and 2 bases for J; bases not matched to a gene: 7. The CDR3 runs to 15 residues.

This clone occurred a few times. CDR3 sequence: CASSWTGGETQYF. The CDR3 DNA is TGCGCCAGCAGCTGGACAGGGGGAGAGACCCAGTACTTC. The V and J genes are TRBV5-1 and TRBJ2-5, with 10 bases that match TRBD1. Looked up from germline, CDR1 is SGHRS and CDR2 is YFSETQ. CDR3 size: 13 residues. Trimming removed 3 bases from V and 4 bases from J; junction bases left unmatched: 0.

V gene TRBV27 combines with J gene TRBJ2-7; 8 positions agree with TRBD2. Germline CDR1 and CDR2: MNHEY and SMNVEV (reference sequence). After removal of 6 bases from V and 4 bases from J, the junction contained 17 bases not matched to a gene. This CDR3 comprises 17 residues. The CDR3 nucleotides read TGTGCCAGCAGCCCCAGCGTAGGTCGGGGGGGAAGTTACGAGCAGTACTTC. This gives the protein CASSPSVGRGGSYEQYF.

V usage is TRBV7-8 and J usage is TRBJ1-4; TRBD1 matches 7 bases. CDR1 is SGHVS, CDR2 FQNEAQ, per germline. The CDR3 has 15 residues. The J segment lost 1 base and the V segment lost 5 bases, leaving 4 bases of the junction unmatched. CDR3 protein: CASSQGDRTNEKLFF. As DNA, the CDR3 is TGTGCCAGCAGCCAAGGGGACAGAACTAATGAAAAACTGTTTTTT.

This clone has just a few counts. CDR3 residues: CASSLHPGQGTYEQYF. Here the CDR3 DNA reads TGTGCCAGCAGCTTGCACCCGGGACAGGGCACCTACGAGCAGTACTTC. The chain recombines TRBV5-5 with TRBJ2-7, with 9 bases matching TRBD1. The CDR3 spans 16 residues. The V gene end was trimmed by 1 base and the J gene end by 2 bases; junction bases not matched to a gene: 7. Germline CDR1 is SGHKS and CDR2 is YYEKEE (reference sequence).

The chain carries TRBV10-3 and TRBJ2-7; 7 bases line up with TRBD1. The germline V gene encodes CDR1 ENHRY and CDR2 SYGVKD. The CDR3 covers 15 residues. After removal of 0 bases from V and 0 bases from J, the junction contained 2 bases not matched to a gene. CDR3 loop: CAISESNRGSYEQYF. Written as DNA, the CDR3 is TGTGCCATCAGTGAGTCAAACAGGGGCTCCTACGAGCAGTACTTC.